The rows below give T cell receptor beta chains drawn from one sample of a study of blood T cell repertoires in COVID-19. Sequencing was performed with immunoSEQ multiplex PCR; in TCRdb, only in-frame clones are kept and a portion is missing. The sample yields approximately 300,000 clones, about 89% seen once. The sequencing sample was made of PBMCs or T cells enriched from blood (not recorded which). These receptors were collected from a man in his sixties who had recovered from COVID-19. Each CDR3 is given with its conserved first and last residue. The D gene is left open where the match is weak. Only some rows state a clone size, as once, few, many or a class for expanded clones.

TRBD2	TRBV19	NA	TRBJ2-4	CASSIEGREGRNIQYF	TGTGCCAGTAGTATAGAGGGGCGGGAGGGCCGGAACATTCAGTACTTC
TRBD2	TRBV7-9	NA	TRBJ2-1	CASIRGAGLAGVEEQFF	TGTGCCAGCATCCGTGGGGCGGGGCTAGCGGGAGTCGAGGAGCAGTTCTTC
NA	TRBV6-5	NA	TRBJ1-5	CASREGNQPQHF	TGTGCCAGCAGAGAGGGCAATCAGCCCCAGCATTTT
NA	TRBV18	NA	TRBJ1-5	CASSDRQSSNQPQHF	TGTGCCAGCTCTGACCGACAGAGTAGCAATCAGCCCCAGCATTTT
TRBD1	TRBV3-1/TRBV3-2	NA	TRBJ2-1	CASSQDLGQVNEQFF	TGTGCCAGCAGCCAAGATTTGGGACAGGTTAATGAGCAGTTCTTC
NA	TRBV18	NA	TRBJ1-3	CASSPSPHRSSGNTIYF	TGTGCCAGCTCACCAAGCCCTCACCGTAGCTCTGGAAACACCATATATTTT
TRBD2	TRBV10-3	NA	TRBJ2-1	CAIRKGTSGIDEQFF	TGTGCCATCAGGAAAGGGACTAGCGGGATCGATGAGCAGTTCTTC
TRBD1	TRBV10-3	NA	TRBJ2-7	CAISEDRGGYEQYF	TGTGCCATCAGTGAGGACAGGGGGGGTTACGAGCAGTACTTC
NA	TRBV7-9	NA	TRBJ1-5	CASSVGGSNQPQHF	TGTGCCAGCTCCGTTGGGGGGAGCAATCAGCCCCAGCATTTT
TRBD2	TRBV25-1	NA	TRBJ2-7	CASSRLAASYEQYF	TGTGCCAGCAGTCGACTAGCGGCTTCCTACGAGCAGTACTTC
TRBD1	TRBV28	NA	TRBJ1-5	CASEQGAFSNQPQHF	TGTGCCAGCGAGCAGGGGGCGTTTAGCAATCAGCCCCAGCATTTT
NA	TRBV18	NA	TRBJ2-5	CASSPSWGLLKETQYF	TGTGCCAGCTCACCTTCGTGGGGGCTGCTTAAAGAGACCCAGTACTTC
TRBD1	TRBV29-1	NA	TRBJ1-1	CSAIGQANTEAFF	TGCAGCGCCATAGGACAGGCGAACACTGAAGCTTTCTTT
TRBD1	TRBV18	NA	TRBJ2-3	CASSSDRADTQYF	TGTGCCAGCTCATCGGACAGGGCAGATACGCAGTATTTT
TRBD1	TRBV6-5	NA	TRBJ2-7	CASSPRTGGTYEQYF	TGTGCCAGCAGTCCTCGGACAGGGGGAACCTACGAGCAGTACTTC
NA	TRBV25-1	NA	TRBJ2-5	CASSDPGVQETQYF	TGTGCCAGCAGTGATCCGGGGGTCCAAGAGACCCAGTACTTC
NA	TRBV7-3	once	TRBJ2-1	CASSKSRSYNEQFF	TGTGCCAGCAGCAAAAGCAGGTCCTACAATGAGCAGTTCTTC
NA	TRBV28	NA	TRBJ2-2	CASSFLTGELFF	TGTGCCAGCAGTTTTCTAACCGGGGAGCTGTTTTTT
NA	TRBV11-2	few	TRBJ2-7	CASSLVWAASYEQYF	TGTGCCAGCAGCTTGGTATGGGCCGCGTCCTACGAGCAGTACTTC
TRBD2	TRBV4-1	NA	TRBJ2-1	CASSQSWTSGAYNEQFF	TGCGCCAGCAGCCAATCATGGACTAGCGGCGCCTACAATGAGCAGTTCTTC
TRBD1	TRBV28	NA	TRBJ1-5	CASSRGQHNQPQHF	TGTGCCAGCAGCCGGGGACAGCACAATCAGCCCCAGCATTTT
TRBD2	TRBV11-3	NA	TRBJ2-7	CASSLDGPSGSTEQYF	TGTGCCAGCAGCTTAGATGGCCCTAGCGGGAGTACCGAGCAGTACTTC
NA	TRBV27	NA	TRBJ2-7	CARRGYEQYF	TGTGCCAGGAGGGGGTACGAGCAGTACTTC